The 17 T cell receptor beta chains below were found in one sample sequenced in a study of blood T cell repertoires in COVID-19. Assay: immunoSEQ multiplex PCR; the TCRdb copy retains only in-frame clones and omits some. The sample holds 170,000 or so clones; approximately 90% are singletons and the top ten take 0.88%. Sequences were obtained from peripheral blood. These TCRs come from a woman in her late teens or twenties who had recovered from COVID-19.

The V and J genes are TRBV27 and TRBJ1-1; 9 positions agree with TRBD1. Looked up from germline, CDR1 is MNHEY and CDR2 is SMNVEV (reference sequence). The J segment lost 1 base and the V segment lost 7 bases, leaving 4 bases of the junction unmatched. CDR3 length: 14 residues. CDR3 DNA sequence: TGTGCCAGCAAGGGACAGGGCAAGAACACTGAAGCTTTCTTT. Its translation: CASKGQGKNTEAFF.

The chain carries TRBV7-8 and TRBJ2-5, with TRBD2 matching over 8 bases. This CDR3 is 15 amino acids long. The junction had 6 bases not matched to a gene; V was cut back by 3 bases and J by 3 bases. From germline, CDR1 is SGHVS and CDR2 FQNEAQ. The CDR3 spells CASSFTVLAEETQYF. The CDR3, as DNA: TGTGCCAGCAGCTTTACGGTACTAGCGGAAGAGACCCAGTACTTC.

The chain recombines TRBV10-3 with TRBJ2-7; D perhaps matches TRBD1 (5 bases). The V end was cut by 6 bases, the J end by 0 bases, with 15 bases between. In germline, CDR1 is ENHRY, CDR2 SYGVKD. This CDR3 is built from 15 residues. CDR3 sequence (DNA): TGTGCCATCAGGAGGACCCAGGGTCCCTCCTACGAGCAGTACTTC. Encoded protein: CAIRRTQGPSYEQYF.

This clone was observed a single time. V gene TRBV6-4 combines with J gene TRBJ2-2; 12 nucleotides align to TRBD2. The CDR3 runs 17 residues. V lost 5 bases and J lost 7; bases outside the gene matches: 11. Germline CDR1 reads MRHNA; CDR2 reads SNTAGT. In DNA, the CDR3 is TGTGCCAGCAGTCCACTAGCGGGAGGTTCCCTCGGCGGGGAGCTGTTTTTT. Protein product: CASSPLAGGSLGGELFF.

This chain joins TRBV4-1 and TRBJ2-5; possibly TRBD2 for D (5 bases). Germline values: CDR1 MGHRA, CDR2 YSYEKL. The CDR3 is 16 residues long. V lost 4 bases, J lost 2 bases, and 17 bases lay in between. The CDR3 sequence: CASSPVERSMQETQYF. CDR3 sequence (DNA): TGCGCCAGCAGCCCAGTGGAGCGGAGCATGCAAGAGACCCAGTACTTC.

The J gene is TRBJ1-5, the V gene TRBV2; D ambiguous. The CDR3 runs to 11 residues. V was clipped by 2 bases and J by 11 bases, with 7 bases between them. In germline, CDR1 is SNHLY, CDR2 FYNNEI. The CDR3 protein is CASSELGAQHF. The CDR3 DNA follows: TGTGCCAGCAGTGAATTGGGAGCCCAGCATTTT. Combining the CDR3 with reference TRBV2 and TRBJ1-5 gives the whole variable domain EPEVTQTPSHQVTQMGQEVILRCVPISNHLYFYWYRQILGQKVEFLVSFYNNEISEKSEIFDDQFSVERPDGSNFTLKIRSTKLEDSAMYFCASSELGAQHFGDGTRLSIL.

The rearrangement joins TRBV7-9 to TRBJ1-5; 7 positions agree with TRBD1. CDR1 is SEHNR and CDR2 is FQNEAQ in the germline V gene (reference sequence). Trimming cost V 1 base and J 0 bases; bases outside gene matches: 3. The CDR3 contains 16 residues. This CDR3 reads CASSLEGQSSNQPQHF. The CDR3 DNA reads TGTGCCAGCAGCTTAGAGGGACAGAGTAGCAATCAGCCCCAGCATTTT.

CDR3 loop: CASSPSDGNYGYTF. Written as DNA, the CDR3 is TGTGCCAGCAGCCCCTCCGACGGGAACTATGGCTACACCTTC. The rearrangement joins TRBV11-2 to TRBJ1-2; D gene uncertain. V lost 5 bases to trimming and J lost 2 bases, with 12 bases between them. CDR3 length: 14 amino acids. Germline loops: CDR1 SGHAT, CDR2 FQNNGV.

The chain uses TRBV21-1 and TRBJ2-2; TRBD1, the table's D call, lacks a check against the DNA. TRBV21-1 is classified as a pseudogene. The CDR3 is 15 amino acids. This CDR3 reads CASSRQGRGTGELFF. In nucleotides, the CDR3 is TGTGCCAGCAGCAGACAGGGTCGGGGCACCGGGGAGCTGTTTTTT.

V usage is TRBV24-1 and J usage is TRBJ1-6; D might be TRBD1 (6 bases). This CDR3 has 13 amino acids. Germline CDR1 and CDR2: KGHDR and SFDVKD. V was trimmed by 7 bases and J by 7 bases, leaving 10 bases between them. The CDR3 region is CATSDRSNSPLHF. The CDR3 DNA reads TGTGCCACCAGCGACAGGAGCAATTCACCCCTCCACTTT.

V usage is TRBV24-1 and J usage is TRBJ2-7, with 7 bases matching TRBD1. After removal of 2 bases from V and 3 bases from J, the junction contained 12 bases not matched to a gene. The CDR3 loop spans 17 amino acids. Germline V gene lookup returns CDR1 KGHDR and CDR2 SFDVKD. The CDR3 coding sequence is TGTGCCACCAGTGATTGGCCGGGACAGAGAACCTACTACGAGCAGTACGTC. It is translated as CATSDWPGQRTYYEQYV.

This clone appeared a single time. The genes are TRBV9 and TRBJ2-5; a possible D gene is TRBD1 (6 bases). CDR3 length: 13 amino acids. Germline V lookup: CDR1 SGDLS, CDR2 YYNGEE. Trimming removed 3 bases from V and 5 bases from J, with 11 bases in between. The CDR3 spells CASSARGVETQYF. The CDR3 bases are TGTGCCAGCAGCGCCAGGGGTGTGGAGACCCAGTACTTC.

The V gene is TRBV11-2, the J gene TRBJ2-3; 9 bases map to TRBD2. V trimming: 5 bases; J trimming: 8 bases; junction bases outside the gene matches: 11. The CDR3 extends over 15 amino acids. The germline CDR1 and CDR2 sequences are SGHAT and FQNNGV. The CDR3 coding sequence is TGTGCCAGCAGCCCCTCGAGCGGGGGGCTGGCTACGCAGTATTTT. This translates into CASSPSSGGLATQYF.

A single count supports this clone. The chain combines TRBV6-6 with TRBJ1-2; D is possibly TRBD1 (6 bases). The CDR3 consists of 14 residues. The V gene's germline CDR1 is MNHNY and CDR2 SVGAGI (reference sequence). Trimming shortened V by 4 bases and J by 0 bases, and 9 bases separated the two germline ends. CDR3 protein: CASSSRGSNYGYTF. For the CDR3, the DNA is TGTGCCAGCAGTTCCAGGGGCTCTAACTATGGCTACACCTTC.

The gene calls are TRBV19 and TRBJ1-5; unclear D gene. Germline-derived CDR1 and CDR2 are LNHDA and SQIVND (reference sequence). The CDR3 has 13 residues. V lost 5 bases and J 9 bases, leaving 14 bases between the germline ends. CDR3 DNA sequence: TGTGCCAGTAGTCTGGGAGCCGGCTCGCCCCAGCATTTT. This translates into CASSLGAGSPQHF.

This clone was counted once. The CDR3 sequence is CATSRDVEITDTQYF. CDR3 bases: TGTGCCACCAGCAGAGATGTGGAGATCACAGATACGCAGTATTTT. This chain links TRBV15 with TRBJ2-3; unclear D gene. CDR1 and CDR2 from the germline V gene are LNHNV and YYDKDF (reference sequence). This CDR3 comprises 15 residues. V was clipped by 0 bases and J by 2 bases, with 9 bases between them.

This chain connects TRBV4-3 to TRBJ1-1; D might be TRBD1 (6 bases). The CDR3 loop spans 15 amino acids. CDR1 is LGHNA, CDR2 YSLEER, per germline. Trimming removed 0 bases at V and 5 bases at J, with 13 bases between. The DNA for the CDR3 is TGCGCCAGCAGCCAAGACGGGGGAGGGGGGACTGAAGCTTTCTTT. It specifies CASSQDGGGGTEAFF.